This TCR beta chain was identified in a study of cytomegalovirus exposure and HLA in healthy donors. Overall study findings and caveats: CMV serostatus was the only recorded immune exposure for donors.

Trimming removed 1 base at V and 4 bases at J, with 10 bases between. The CDR3 is 15 amino acids. Germline values: CDR1 KGHSH, CDR2 LQKENI. PCR amplification relied on 60 Vbeta primers (plus 13 Jbeta primers). Here immunoSEQ multiplex PCR was the method, and the copy in TCRdb shows in-frame clones only, minus some. The data contain over 150,000 clones, about 77% of them singletons. Worth noting for this clone: What it binds is not known.

The chain combines TRBV18 with TRBJ2-2; a possible D gene is TRBD1 (5 bases). The sequenced material came from PBMCs. The clonotype was recovered from a woman between 40 and 50 years old in good health and CMV-seropositive. The CDR3 loop is CASSPRQGGTGELFF. CDR3 DNA: TGTGCCAGCTCACCACGCCAGGGTGGCACCGGGGAGCTGTTTTTT.